This T cell receptor beta chain was sequenced in a study of T cell responses to AZD1222 COVID-19 vaccine (dated by TCRdb to the early 2020s). Concerning the study at large: TCR sequencing was performed for about 240 trial participants, of whom about 200 were given two doses of AZD1222 and roughly 25 were given two doses of MenACWY control vaccine. Trial participants were enrolled by age into 18-55, 56-69 and 70-plus year subgroups, with around 150, 28 and 57 TCR-sequenced participants respectively.

The CDR3 regions of human TCRbeta chains were subjected to immunosequencing. As for how the authors treated the data: Repertoire TCRs were checked for matches against a reference library of SARS-CoV-2-specific TCRs that had been generated using the MIRA antigen-specificity platform. Breadth was defined as the fraction of unique TCRs that were SARS-CoV-2-associated. Depth was defined as the fraction of total T cells that were SARS-CoV-2-associated. Using the MIRA data, each spike-specific TCR was mapped to the spike region that the TCR reacts to and placed in a CD4 or CD8 class. Log10-transformed breadth and depth values were compared by one-way ANOVA with Sidak's multiple comparisons tests. As stored in TCRdb, this immuneACCESS dataset retains in-frame rearrangements with V and J assigned. A fraction of the clones does not appear; measured against another copy, unresolved V genes explain less than half of the discrepancy, and the remainder lacks a known reason. D and trimming were read from the DNA, whereas the V and J calls and clone size are those reported in that table. The sample data list around 140,000 clones, and just over 85% of these were observed just once. 5% to 6% of the sample goes to the ten largest clones.

Findings and caveats that apply to the study as a whole: No day 14 peak-response samples were available, so repertoires were characterized only after the peak T cell response. After two AZD1222 doses, both the breadth and the depth of spike-specific TCRs were significantly higher than at day 0 and than in MenACWY recipients. Participants were mostly white British and included more females than males, and it was suggested by the authors that clonal diversity may have been underestimated. The vaccine-associated CD4 TCRs covered the entire spike protein, and the dominant responses fell in regions 160-218 and 743-854. The 56-69-year group was small, and its depth increase did not reach significance, likely because of low power. Conclusions about previously exposed vaccinees are limited because only six or seven AZD1222 recipients were SARS-CoV-2 seropositive at baseline. Reportedly, close to half of the unique spike-specific TCRs recognized epitopes lying outside the regions that are mutated in the B.1.351 and B.1.1.7 variants.

Interpreted using the paper, the time point label stands for: about 28 days (+/-7) after the second vaccine dose. AZD1222 recipients whose second dose came at about 4 weeks and those whose second dose came at about 12 weeks were combined into one group, since spike-specific TCR depth and breadth did not differ between the two schedules. Vaccinee samples came from UK trials COV001 and COV002, including a single-blind randomized controlled phase 2/3 trial of AZD1222 (ChAdOx1 nCoV-19) in healthy adults. For TCRbeta chain sequencing, PBMC samples from trial participants were taken at day 0 and at day 28 after the second dose. This clone has just a few counts. This receptor's antigen is unknown. No qualities accompany the bases; no much larger clone lies one base away. The sequencing here drew on peripheral blood, taken 28 days after the second AZD1222 dose. The source is an adult who received the AZD1222 COVID-19 vaccine.

The DNA is TGTGCCAGCAAGACAGGGGCCGGCAATCAGCCCCAGCATTTT. Its translation is CASKTGAGNQPQHF. Recombination connected TRBV19 to TRBJ1-5, with TRBD1 identical over 8 junction bases. There are 14 amino acids in the CDR3, from cysteine to phenylalanine inclusive. The retained sequence is limited to the CDR3, 42 bases, with the frame set at the first base. From V the trimming removes 9 bases and from J it removes 2 bases, while the gene matches leave 6 bases of the junction unaccounted for. The germline V gene (reference sequence) yields LNHDA for CDR1 and SQIVND for CDR2.